Listed below are T cell receptor beta chains from one sample, sequenced in a study of blood T cell repertoires in COVID-19. TCRdb's copy holds only in-frame clones and misses some; the assay was immunoSEQ multiplex PCR. The data contain under 350,000 clones, around 89% of them singletons. Material for sequencing was peripheral blood. Receptors originate from a man aged 35-49 years with acute or convalescent COVID-19. Each CDR3 is given with its conserved first and last residue. Each record gives: D gene, J gene, clone size, V gene, CDR3 protein, CDR3 DNA. D genes are given only for firm matches. Not all rows give a size; the values are once, few, many and, for expanded clones, a class.

-	TRBJ1-2	-	TRBV6-6	CASSPPGSAGSYGYTF	TGTGCCAGCAGTCCTCCAGGGTCTGCAGGTAGTTATGGCTACACCTTC
-	TRBJ1-2	-	TRBV6-5	CATQGLYGYTF	TGTGCCACCCAGGGTCTCTATGGCTACACCTTC
TRBD2	TRBJ2-3	-	TRBV9	CASSRTSGAGTQYF	TGTGCCAGCAGCAGAACTAGCGGGGCAGGTACGCAGTATTTT
TRBD1	TRBJ1-1	-	TRBV6-5	CASTGGAVEAFF	TGTGCCAGCACAGGGGGCGCGGTTGAAGCTTTCTTT
-	TRBJ1-6	once	TRBV6-5	CASSNRALRSPLHF	TGTGCCAGCAGCAACAGGGCATTGAGATCACCCCTCCACTTT
TRBD1	TRBJ1-5	-	TRBV18	CASSPWDRGDEQPQHF	TGTGCCAGCTCACCGTGGGACAGGGGAGATGAACAGCCCCAGCATTTT
TRBD1	TRBJ2-7	-	TRBV5-1	CASSLEGGQVFFYEQYF	TGCGCCAGCAGCTTGGAAGGGGGACAGGTCTTTTTCTACGAGCAGTACTTC
TRBD1	TRBJ1-2	-	TRBV24-1	CATSDRDSNYGYTF	TGTGCCACCAGTGATCGGGACAGTAACTATGGCTACACCTTC
TRBD2	TRBJ2-3	-	TRBV5-1	CASSKRTSGGTTDTQYF	TGCGCCAGCAGCAAGCGTACTAGCGGGGGGACCACAGATACGCAGTATTTT
-	TRBJ2-7	-	TRBV10-3	CAISWDLSSYEQYF	TGTGCCATCAGTTGGGACTTGAGCTCCTACGAGCAGTACTTC
TRBD1	TRBJ2-7	-	TRBV5-1	CASSSLPGQLTYEQYF	TGCGCCAGCAGCTCGTTACCGGGACAGCTTACCTACGAGCAGTACTTC
TRBD1	TRBJ1-5	-	TRBV2	CASTGGGQPQHF	TGTGCCAGCACAGGGGGAGGTCAGCCCCAGCATTTT
TRBD1	TRBJ1-3	-	TRBV5-1	CASSLDRGHSGNTIYF	TGCGCCAGCAGCTTGGACAGGGGGCATTCTGGAAACACCATATATTTT
TRBD1	TRBJ1-2	-	TRBV5-6	CASSPPGTGANYGYTF	TGTGCCAGCAGCCCGCCCGGGACAGGAGCTAACTATGGCTACACCTTC
TRBD1	TRBJ1-2	-	TRBV7-2	CASSPRQGAYGYTF	TGTGCCAGCAGCCCGCGGCAGGGGGCCTATGGCTACACCTTC
-	TRBJ1-2	-	TRBV5-4	CASSFSGVVGYTF	TGTGCCAGCAGCTTCTCGGGGGTAGTTGGCTACACCTTC
TRBD2	TRBJ2-7	-	TRBV28	CASSQRGGQYEQYF	TGTGCCAGCAGTCAACGCGGGGGTCAGTACGAGCAGTACTTC
TRBD2	TRBJ2-7	-	TRBV7-9	CASSTRLAGGRYEQYF	TGTGCCAGCAGCACCCGACTAGCGGGGGGGAGATACGAGCAGTACTTC
-	TRBJ2-1	-	TRBV5-4	CASSSGGNEQFF	TGTGCCAGCAGCTCCGGGGGTAATGAGCAGTTCTTC
TRBD1	TRBJ1-1	-	TRBV2	CASSRVGTGNTEAFF	TGTGCCAGCAGTAGAGTCGGGACAGGGAACACTGAAGCTTTCTTT
-	TRBJ2-2	-	TRBV6-5	CASGGADTGELFF	TGTGCCAGCGGGGGGGCCGACACCGGGGAGCTGTTTTTT
-	TRBJ1-5	-	TRBV13	CASSSGQWGSPQHF	TGTGCCAGCAGCAGTGGACAGTGGGGATCCCCCCAGCATTTT
-	TRBJ1-5	-	TRBV6-5	CASSYGTGQGPQHF	TGTGCCAGCAGCTACGGCACAGGGCAGGGGCCCCAGCATTTT
TRBD1	TRBJ1-2	-	TRBV5-8	CASSPGQTIYGYTF	TGTGCCAGCAGCCCGGGACAGACCATCTATGGCTACACCTTC
-	TRBJ2-7	-	TRBV10-1	CASSASVPGGEQYF	TGCGCCAGCAGTGCGTCCGTTCCGGGCGGGGAGCAGTACTTC
-	TRBJ1-2	-	TRBV5-5	CASSLEAGDYGYTF	TGTGCCAGCAGCTTGGAGGCAGGGGATTATGGCTACACCTTC
TRBD1	TRBJ1-2	-	TRBV29-1	CSVAPDRGPAYGYTF	TGCAGCGTAGCTCCGGACAGGGGGCCCGCCTATGGCTACACCTTC
TRBD1	TRBJ2-3	-	TRBV5-1	CASTPGQVQNTQYF	TGCGCCAGCACCCCGGGACAGGTTCAAAATACGCAGTATTTT
TRBD1	TRBJ2-4	-	TRBV5-6	CASSLVPGGNIQYF	TGTGCCAGCAGCTTGGTTCCAGGGGGAAACATTCAGTACTTC
-	TRBJ1-5	-	TRBV19	CASSRGEEYSNQPQHF	TGTGCCAGTAGTAGGGGAGAGGAGTATAGCAATCAGCCCCAGCATTTT
-	TRBJ1-5	-	TRBV21-1	CASSTNFRDRGLRQPQHF	TGTGCCAGCAGCACCAACTTCCGGGACAGGGGGCTGAGACAGCCCCAGCATTTT
-	TRBJ2-3	-	TRBV10-1	CASSFLRTDTQYF	TGCGCCAGCAGTTTTCTCCGCACAGATACGCAGTATTTT
-	TRBJ1-1	-	TRBV11-2	CASSSNRANTEAFF	TGTGCCAGCAGCTCCAACAGGGCGAACACTGAAGCTTTCTTT
-	TRBJ2-7	-	TRBV5-1	CASRGQAGYEQYF	TGCGCCAGCAGGGGTCAGGCCGGCTACGAGCAGTACTTC
-	TRBJ2-1	once	TRBV12-5	CASGSGSYNEQFF	TGTGCTAGTGGGAGTGGGAGCTACAATGAGCAGTTCTTC
-	TRBJ1-1	-	TRBV7-8	CASWGEGPLSFF	TGTGCCAGCTGGGGGGAAGGCCCCCTTAGTTTCTTT
-	TRBJ2-7	-	TRBV21-1	CASSKETGIFGQYF	TGTGCCAGCAGCAAAGAGACAGGCATTTTCGGGCAGTACTTC
TRBD2	TRBJ2-1	-	TRBV2	CASSVLAGGNNEQFF	TGTGCCAGCAGTGTACTAGCGGGGGGAAACAATGAGCAGTTCTTC
TRBD2	TRBJ2-7	once	TRBV6-2/TRBV6-3	CASSLGLAGILPQYF	TGTGCCAGCAGTTTAGGCCTAGCGGGGATCTTACCGCAGTACTTC
-	TRBJ1-6	-	TRBV2	CASSESRVSPLHF	TGTGCCAGCAGTGAGTCTCGGGTTTCACCCCTCCACTTT
-	TRBJ2-7	-	TRBV5-5	CASSFGWLRGLSYEQYF	TGTGCCAGCAGCTTCGGGTGGTTGCGGGGGCTAAGCTACGAGCAGTACTTC
-	TRBJ1-1	-	TRBV14	CASSLLRTGTEAFF	TGTGCCAGCAGCCTTCTTAGGACGGGGACTGAAGCTTTCTTT
TRBD2	TRBJ2-1	-	TRBV7-3	CASSSTSGGRNEQFF	TGTGCCAGCAGCTCAACTAGCGGGGGGAGAAATGAGCAGTTCTTC
-	TRBJ2-3	-	TRBV7-6	CASRTGWRGTDTQYF	TGTGCCAGCAGGACCGGGTGGAGGGGCACAGATACGCAGTATTTT
-	TRBJ1-5	-	TRBV6-1	CASSEFGGVRSNQPQHF	TGTGCCAGCAGTGAATTTGGGGGGGTTCGGAGCAATCAGCCCCAGCATTTT
TRBD1	TRBJ1-5	-	TRBV7-2	CASSLAPGTGNQPQHF	TGTGCCAGCAGCTTAGCACCCGGGACAGGGAATCAGCCCCAGCATTTT
-	TRBJ2-3	-	TRBV10-3	CAISESTDPDTQYF	TGTGCCATCAGTGAGTCGACTGACCCAGATACGCAGTATTTT
TRBD1	TRBJ2-1	-	TRBV12-5	CASGLPSTGMVPYEQFF	TGTGCTAGTGGTTTGCCCTCGACAGGGATGGTACCGTATGAGCAGTTCTTC
-	TRBJ1-5	-	TRBV5-1	CASSLLGGNQPQHF	TGCGCCAGCAGCTTGTTAGGAGGCAATCAGCCCCAGCATTTT
-	TRBJ2-2	-	TRBV15	CATSIPALASNTGELFF	TGTGCCACCAGCATCCCCGCGCTAGCGAGTAACACCGGGGAGCTGTTTTTT
TRBD1	TRBJ1-2	-	TRBV28	CASSPGQGTYGYTF	TGTGCCAGCAGTCCCGGACAGGGTACCTATGGCTACACCTTC
TRBD1	TRBJ1-2	-	TRBV27	CASRLTGGRGYTF	TGTGCCAGCAGATTGACAGGGGGCCGTGGCTACACCTTC
-	TRBJ2-3	-	TRBV9	CASSVGAPAATDTQYF	TGTGCCAGCAGCGTAGGGGCCCCCGCCGCCACAGATACGCAGTATTTT